Listed below are T cell receptor beta chains from one sample, sequenced in a study of blood T cells in healthy people across ages. TCRdb reprocessed the 5' RACE reads via MiXCR and lists one record per CDR3 protein. This sample has more than 900,000 distinct CDR3 sequences, with 25% found just once. These same data were also listed under a study on T cells of mothers and their children.

Sequencing was carried out using blood. These receptors came from a girl between 2 and 10 years old in good health. The CDR3 runs from the conserved cysteine through the conserved F or W. Fields, in order: CDR3 protein, V gene, J gene.

CASSPGLGRLYEQYF	TRBV18	TRBJ2-7
CATSRDLLRVLNTGELFF	TRBV15	TRBJ2-2
CASSLASRGGWGEQYF	TRBV7-6	TRBJ2-7
CAIKNPADNEQFF	TRBV10-3	TRBJ2-1
CASSDHPVVVQETQYF	TRBV9	TRBJ2-5
CASSDRLAGNDEQFF	TRBV10-1	.
CSVEEGAGRAPDTQYF	TRBV29-1	TRBJ2-3
CASGPRTDNTEAFF	TRBV12-5	TRBJ1-1
CASSAHPYQETQYF	TRBV13	TRBJ2-5
CASSLVAGTVNIQYF	TRBV7-9	TRBJ2-4
CASRAMEGVGEQFF	TRBV9	TRBJ2-1
CASSLGPLAGGSYEQYF	TRBV7-6	TRBJ2-7
CASSSWDRQGDGYTF	TRBV6-2/TRBV6-3	TRBJ1-2
CASSLLAGGSLSSYNEQFF	TRBV3-1	TRBJ2-1
CASSARDREYNEQFF	TRBV9	TRBJ2-1
CASSQDWGGGTDTQYF	TRBV4-3	TRBJ2-3
CSARDWGAGLTGELFF	TRBV20-1	TRBJ2-2
CASSRAGENQPQHF	TRBV5-4	TRBJ1-5
CSETGLNTEAFF	TRBV29-1	TRBJ1-1
CASSPPNFQGGELFF	TRBV18	TRBJ2-2
CASSLTWGRYNEQFF	TRBV7-3	.
CASSGPGPSRETQYF	TRBV12-3/TRBV12-4	TRBJ2-5
CACSYSWSGVVAKNIQYF	TRBV6-5	TRBJ2-4
CASSDRSGIYYEQYF	TRBV27	TRBJ2-7
CASSQVGVSAADTQYF	TRBV4-1	TRBJ2-3
CASSYPGGGQEDGYTF	TRBV12-3/TRBV12-4	TRBJ1-2
CATAQGVPDTQYF	TRBV15	TRBJ2-3
CASSQETGEITDTQYF	TRBV27	TRBJ2-3
CASSLGPRYQETQYF	TRBV13	TRBJ2-5
CSASPLDSSMFYGYTF	TRBV20-1	TRBJ1-2
CAPSDSVTLVNTGELFF	TRBV24-1	TRBJ2-2
CASLLGTENSPLHF	TRBV28	TRBJ1-6
CASSDSGLAGGPADTQYF	TRBV6-4	TRBJ2-3
CASSSPGMGTEAFF	TRBV27	TRBJ1-1
CASSLSGARSDGELFF	TRBV4-1	TRBJ2-2
CASSSTGLDYEQYF	TRBV5-1	TRBJ2-7
CASSLSGGEDGYTF	TRBV27	TRBJ1-2
CSVVGWENTEAFF	TRBV29-1	TRBJ1-1
CASSLGTFYGYTF	TRBV5-5	TRBJ1-2
CASSSGGGRTQYF	TRBV19	TRBJ2-3
CSAATGGDNTIYF	TRBV29-1	TRBJ1-3
CSVGAGSNVLTF	TRBV29-1	TRBJ2-6